Detailed here is one T cell receptor (beta chain). Its antigen remains unidentified. Three rounds of nested PCR, following a modified ARM-PCR protocol, produced the TCRbeta library. One entry per CDR3 protein results from TCRdb running MiXCR on the multiplex PCR reads. The table shows 120,000 or so distinct CDR3 sequences, with under 90% occurring only once. The entry originates in a study of tumor and adjacent non-tumor tissue in lung cancer. Turning to the study itself: Aged roughly 30 to 76 years, patients included approximately 11 men and several women with stage I to III disease. Regarding the study as a whole: Tumor repertoires had a smaller top 100 clone share than normal lung. Significantly higher TCR diversity was found in tumor than normal lung.

Germline V lookup: CDR1 MNHNY, CDR2 SVGAGI (reference sequence). This CDR3 comprises 15 residues. No cell sorting was done before RNA was extracted from the tissue. Chemotherapy-naive patients with new lung cancer underwent thoracic surgery in China, August–late 2014. This sequence was found in a man between 70 and 80 years old with non-small cell lung cancer. The V call is TRBV6-6, the J call TRBJ1-2, with 7 bases identical to TRBD1. Specimen: lung tumor tissue. CDR3 in amino acids: CTNSYLGTERNGYTF. CDR3 coding DNA: TGTACCAACAGTTACTTAGGGACAGAGAGAAATGGCTACACCTTC.